The count of the clone carrying this T cell receptor (beta chain) is one. The antigen is undetermined. Researchers ran the assay at a deep level. Sequenced by immunoSEQ multiplex PCR; TCRdb stores in-frame clones only, minus some. The sample contains approximately 2.1 million clones, more than 80% of which appear only once. This sample was included in a study of shared clonotypes between healthy human individuals. The wider study: Donors consisted of two women and a few men between 18 and 49. General study findings and limits: In general, naive subsets displayed greater estimated richness than memory subsets did.

Free of recent acute infections or vaccinations, the donors were healthy HIV-negative adults. What was sequenced was naive CD4+ T cells from PBMCs. Specified subset: CD45RA+ positively selected. The sequence came from a man aged 18 to 29 in good health. Some clones in this sample may be carry-over from other donors' samples.

The CDR3 bases are TGTGCCAGCAGCTACAGGGACAGCTACGAGCAGTACTTC. Protein product: CASSYRDSYEQYF. The chain combines TRBV11-3 with TRBJ2-7, with 7 bases fitting TRBD1. This CDR3 comprises 13 residues. The germline V gene encodes CDR1 SGHNT and CDR2 YENEEA. Trimming at V came to 4 bases and at J to 3 bases, leaving 3 bases not matched to a gene.